This TCR beta chain was sequenced for a study of cytomegalovirus exposure and HLA in healthy donors. Study-wide context: The same platform was used for the roughly 120 validation repertoires and the 650 to 800 first-cohort repertoires, a later analysis reported.

While the first cohort had about 610 subjects, the donors belonged to the separate validation cohort of over a hundred subjects. A word on this clone: Its antigen remains unidentified.

Study results and limitations: The study flagged about 150 TCR beta chains as cytomegalovirus-associated. The classifier reportedly diagnosed cytomegalovirus status with high sensitivity and specificity.

With 2 bases removed from V and 0 bases from J, the gap between germline ends came to 8 bases. This CDR3 spans 15 amino acids. In germline, CDR1 is SGHAT, CDR2 FQNNGV. The assay was immunoSEQ multiplex PCR, and TCRdb's table has in-frame clones only and misses some. The repertoire holds about 220,000 clones, roughly 88% seen once, with 2.9% in the top ten. The gene calls are TRBV11-2 and TRBJ2-1; D ambiguous. The material sequenced was PBMCs. The TCR was taken from a young woman in good health and CMV-seronegative. The CDR3 DNA follows: TGTGCCAGCAGCTTACGAGTTAGCTCCTACAATGAGCAGTTCTTC. Protein: CASSLRVSSYNEQFF.